This entry features one T cell receptor (beta chain) sequence. Here immunoSEQ multiplex PCR was the method, and the copy in TCRdb shows in-frame clones only, minus some. There are some 2,000,000 clones in the sample; approximately 94% occur only once, and less than 0.15% lies in the top ten. V gave up 1 base and J gave up 0 bases, with 11 bases separating them. Germline V gene data show CDR1 as SGHTS and CDR2 as YDEGEE. This CDR3 contains 16 residues. This entry belongs to a study of shared clonotypes between healthy human individuals. This rearrangement joins TRBV5-8 to TRBJ2-1; either TRBD1 or TRBD2 may fit D (5 bases each). The receptor was derived from a man aged 18 to 30 in good health. The source material was naive CD4+ T cells sorted from blood. The sample's subset: CD45RA+ positively selected. The CDR3 sequence: CASSLWGKSSYNEQFF. In DNA form, the CDR3 reads TGTGCCAGCAGCTTGTGGGGGAAAAGCTCCTACAATGAGCAGTTCTTC. The full variable domain, its missing parts supplied by reference TRBV5-8 and TRBJ2-1, is EAGVTQSPTHLIKTRGQQATLRCSPISGHTSVYWYQQALGLGLQFLLWYDEGEERNRGNFPPRFSGRQFPNYSSELNVNALELEDSALYLCASSLWGKSSYNEQFFGPGTRLTVL.